This T cell receptor (beta chain) was found in a study of OX40 agonist ivuxolimab in advanced cancers. As for the study in general: Eligibility admitted prior anti-PD-1, anti-PD-L1 or anti-CTLA-4 therapy; 35% to 40% had some.

Libraries were prepared by immunoSEQ multiplex PCR; TCRdb keeps only in-frame clonotypes and omits some of them. The repertoire includes approximately 70,000 clones, around 87% of them detected once, and about 0.99% sits in the top ten. Germline trimming cut 7 bases from V and 6 bases from J; bases unmatched to any gene: 9. This CDR3 comprises 14 residues. The germline CDR1 and CDR2 sequences are SGHAT and FQNNGV. Patients were ruled out by autoimmune disease history or systemic immunosuppression. The sequenced sample was CD4+ or CD8+ T cells sorted from blood, obtained in a trial of the OX40 agonist ivuxolimab. The chain employs TRBV11-2 and TRBJ1-2; 9 bases match TRBD1. The receptor was derived from an adult with an advanced solid tumor such as melanoma, head and neck, liver or kidney cancer. CDR3 loop: CASNSRDRDDGYTF. The CDR3 region has the DNA TGTGCCAGCAATTCACGGGACAGGGATGATGGCTACACCTTC.